This T cell receptor beta chain comes out of a study of blood T cells in healthy people across ages (dated by TCRdb to between 2015 and 2017). As for the study more broadly: In model experiments, roughly one uniquely barcoded TCR beta cDNA molecule per two T cells was captured by template switching. The study measured age-related changes in TCR beta repertoire diversity using deep sequencing normalized with unique cDNA molecular identifiers. The donors were split into four age groups: young (average 16 years), middle-aged (about 40), aged (approximately 60) and long-lived (under 85). To avoid experimental bias, donors of different ages were randomly spread across the sequencing lanes. Two additional independent replicas of 1 million unique cDNA reads from the same blood draw were analyzed for two donors (one aged 18 to 30 and one aged 80 or older). Overall results and qualifications from the work: The CMV infection status of donors was not known, potentially confounding age-related changes in expanded clonotypes. Compared with the aged group, the long-lived group had more naive CD4+ T cells, fewer expanded clones and increased TCR diversity, a pattern suggesting age selection. As age increased, observed TCR beta diversity per million T cells dropped in a roughly linear way, and a significant reduction was already evident by age 40. Because profiling used bulk unsorted PBMCs, naive and antigen-experienced compartments could not be compared conclusively. Estimates of total diversity based on one million sequenced T cells were regarded as lower bounds and as underestimates. The percentage of naive T cells measured by flow cytometry correlated strongly with observed TCR beta diversity.

The library was obtained by 5' RACE. The sequencing machine was an Illumina HiSeq 2500. A second PCR of about 7 to 12 cycles was run with a J-beta primer mix and a sample-barcoded 5' primer. A template-switch 5' adaptor carrying 12 random nucleotides introduced a unique molecular identifier onto each TCR beta cDNA molecule. Each sample yielded at least 3 million CDR3-containing paired-end reads. The Mint cDNA synthesis kit, primed by a TRBC-specific oligonucleotide, was used to synthesize first-strand cDNA from all RNA. All cDNA was treated with uracil-DNA glycosylase and then went through a first 18-cycle PCR with the universal primers M1SS and BC2_uni_R. Under the source paper's analysis protocol: For normalization, 1 million high-quality reads, each with a distinct molecular identifier, were randomly selected from each sample. Instead of being binned into consensus sequences, reads that shared molecular identifiers were thrown out. CDR3 identification, clonotype clustering and error correction used MiTCR with a Q25 quality threshold and the strictest error-elimination algorithm. A nonparametric unseen species model with Euler transformation was used to estimate lower-bound total TCR beta diversity. TCRdb reprocessing: public reads trimmed at Q25 with fastp, clones called with MiXCR, in-frame beta chains kept. Here each entry gathers all rows of one CDR3 protein and keeps the most common genes and DNA. TCRdb's processing, not the authors', yielded these V and J calls. Here the sample has about 1.5 million distinct CDR3 sequences; less than 45% occur a single time. The ten largest make up over 3.5% of the sample.

The approximately 40 donors, aged about 6 to 100 years, were systemically healthy Caucasian individuals from Russia. Each donor gave about 9.7 milliliters of peripheral blood, drawn into EDTA-treated Vacutainer tubes. Ficoll-Paque density-gradient centrifugation was used to isolate PBMCs, with at least 6 million obtained per sample. Trizol reagent was used to extract total RNA from PBMCs, with at least 6 micrograms per sample. Naive CD45RAhigh/CD27high T cell percentages were measured by flow cytometry on a PBMC aliquot from every donor. This clonotype was seen a few times. Its antigen target is currently unknown. Base quality data are lacking; no much larger clone is found one base away. The sequence derives from a woman aged 18-30 years in good health. Source material: blood.

The nucleotides are TGCGCCAGCAGCCCTCACCCGGGGGAGCCCCAGCATTTT. The translation is CASSPHPGEPQHF. The V and J genes are TRBV5-1 and TRBJ1-5; the D gene is perhaps TRBD1, on 5 matching bases. V and J lose 4 bases and 8 bases, and a span of 13 bases separates them. The germline V gene yields SGHRS for CDR1 and YFSETQ for CDR2. Including the terminal cysteine and phenylalanine, the CDR3 comprises 13 residues. The kept DNA is CDR3 alone, 39 bases in frame from the first base.